Listed below are T cell receptor beta chains from one sample, sequenced in a study of metastatic and nonmetastatic thyroid tumors. TCRdb ran MiXCR on the PCR reads. Among about 70,000 clones listed, less than 20% were seen once. Specimen: blood. These receptors came from a female donor with papillary thyroid cancer or a benign thyroid nodule (not recorded which). Some clones in this sample may be carry-over from other donors' samples. Both conserved end residues are part of each CDR3. D genes are given only for firm matches. Expanded clones are given a class, and other clones once, few, many or no size at all.

>TRBD2|many|TRBV20-1|TRBJ2-3
CSASRRSGRGTDTQYF
TGCAGTGCTAGTAGGAGGAGCGGGAGGGGCACAGATACGCAGTATTTT
>-|many|TRBV7-6|TRBJ2-3
CASSQGDTQYF
TGTGCCAGCAGCCAGGGAGATACGCAGTATTTT
>-|few|TRBV2|TRBJ1-1
CASSELGAPNTEAFF
TGTGCCAGCAGTGAACTGGGGGCCCCGAACACTGAAGCTTTCTTT
>-|many|TRBV7-9|TRBJ2-1
CASSLTVLDEQFF
TGTGCCAGCAGCCTGACGGTGTTGGATGAGCAGTTCTTC
>-|few|TRBV3-1|TRBJ1-2
CASSQQHYGYTF
TGTGCCAGCAGCCAGCAACACTATGGCTACACCTTC
>-|many|TRBV7-3|TRBJ2-3
CASSQGVGPDTQYF
TGTGCCAGCAGCCAAGGAGTGGGGCCAGATACGCAGTATTTT
>-|-|TRBV3-1|TRBJ1-4
CASSQGLWFGEKLFF
TGTGCCAGCAGCCAAGGCCTCTGGTTCGGGGAAAAACTGTTTTTT
>-|-|TRBV30|TRBJ2-7
CAWSVNLGPYEQYF
TGTGCCTGGAGTGTAAACCTTGGACCCTACGAGCAGTACTTC
>TRBD2|few|TRBV24-1|TRBJ2-1
CATSDPISGRDYNEQFF
TGTGCCACCAGTGACCCGATTAGCGGGAGGGATTACAATGAGCAGTTCTTC
>-|many|TRBV2|TRBJ1-5
CATSRDSNQPQHF
TGTGCCACCTCTCGGGACAGCAATCAGCCCCAGCATTTT
>-|-|TRBV9|TRBJ2-7
CASSVAGEVYEHYF
TGTGCCAGCAGCGTAGCGGGAGAAGTGTACGAGCATTACTTC
>TRBD2|-|TRBV10-3|TRBJ2-3
CAISDPGTGGADTQYF
TGTGCCATCAGTGATCCCGGGACGGGGGGTGCAGATACGCAGTATTTT
>-|many|TRBV3-1|TRBJ2-7
CASSLGGEQYF
TGTGCCAGCAGCCTAGGGGGCGAGCAGTACTTC
>TRBD1|many|TRBV28|TRBJ1-4
CASTKTGEYEKLFF
TGTGCCAGCACCAAGACAGGGGAGTATGAAAAACTGTTTTTT
>TRBD1|many|TRBV11-2|TRBJ1-5
CASSSHRGGQPQHF
TGTGCCAGCAGCTCCCACAGGGGAGGACAGCCCCAGCATTTT
>TRBD2|many|TRBV10-2|TRBJ2-2
CASSAGGNTGELFF
TGCGCCAGCAGTGCGGGAGGAAACACCGGGGAGCTGTTTTTT
>TRBD2|-|TRBV6-1|TRBJ2-7
CASSEPGLAGTYEQYF
TGTGCCAGCAGTGAACCGGGACTAGCGGGGACCTACGAGCAGTACTTC
>-|many|TRBV15|TRBJ2-7
CATSFGPSSYEQYF
TGTGCCACCAGCTTTGGGCCTAGCTCCTACGAGCAGTACTTC
>TRBD1|-|TRBV11-1|TRBJ2-3
CASSNAGTGSDTQYF
TGTGCCAGCAGCAATGCCGGGACAGGGTCAGATACGCAGTATTTT
>TRBD1|-|TRBV11-2|TRBJ1-1
CASSSEGGTGALNTEAFF
TGTGCCAGCAGCTCCGAGGGGGGGACAGGGGCCCTGAACACTGAAGCTTTCTTT
>-|many|TRBV15|TRBJ2-3
CATSKTNGGDTQYF
TGTGCCACCAGCAAAACGAATGGAGGGGATACGCAGTATTTT
>TRBD1|many|TRBV7-9|TRBJ1-2
CASSLSGTGDGGYTF
TGTGCCAGCAGCTTATCCGGGACAGGGGATGGTGGCTACACCTTC
>-|many|TRBV3-1|TRBJ2-1
CASSSQTRGQFF
TGTGCCAGCAGCTCCCAGACTAGGGGTCAGTTCTTC
>-|many|TRBV20-1|TRBJ2-1
CSASTQGVYEQFF
TGCAGTGCCTCGACACAGGGAGTTTATGAGCAGTTCTTC
>-|-|TRBV20-1|TRBJ2-7
CSAIDREKYEQYF
TGCAGTGCTATAGATAGGGAGAAGTACGAGCAGTACTTC
>TRBD1|many|TRBV9|TRBJ2-2
CASSGPGTANTGELFF
TGTGCCAGCAGCGGACCCGGGACAGCGAACACCGGGGAGCTGTTTTTT